The 4 T cell receptor beta chains below all came from one sample that was sequenced in a study of cytomegalovirus exposure and HLA in healthy donors. PCR involved 60 Vbeta and 13 Jbeta primers. Sequenced by immunoSEQ multiplex PCR; TCRdb stores in-frame clones only, minus some. The data contain 170,000 or so clones, about 80% of them singletons. Input material: PBMCs. Receptors were obtained from a man aged 30 to 39 in good health and CMV-seropositive.

The V and J genes are TRBV14 and TRBJ2-7; D may be TRBD1 (5 bases). CDR3 length: 14 residues. The V end was cut by 4 bases, the J end by 0 bases, with 10 bases between. Germline V gives CDR1 SGHDN, CDR2 FVKESK. CDR3 protein: CASSPRRASYEQYF. The CDR3, as DNA: TGTGCCAGCAGCCCCCGCAGGGCCTCCTACGAGCAGTACTTC.

The chain has TRBV15 and TRBJ2-1, with 9 positions matching TRBD1. This CDR3 region has 16 residues. After removal of 5 bases from V and 6 bases from J, the junction contained 11 bases not matched to a gene. Germline CDR1 LNHNV, CDR2 YYDKDF (reference sequence). The CDR3 is CATSRGTGTGINEQFF. CDR3 nucleotides: TGTGCCACCAGCCGGGGTACCGGGACAGGGATCAATGAGCAGTTCTTC.

The rearrangement uses TRBV10-2 and TRBJ1-1; TRBD1 agrees at 8 bases. V was clipped by 9 bases and J by 0 bases; unmatched bases: 6. This CDR3 is 14 amino acids long. Germline V gene data show CDR1 as WSHSY and CDR2 as SAAADI. The CDR3 region has the DNA TGCGCCAGTACAGGGGGTAGCTTGAACACTGAAGCTTTCTTT. It specifies CASTGGSLNTEAFF.

DNA of the CDR3: TGTGCCTGGTCCCCGGGACAGGGGGGTGTTGGCAATCAGCCCCAGCATTTT. Amino acids: CAWSPGQGGVGNQPQHF. The chain links TRBV30 to TRBJ1-5; TRBD1 matches at 11 bases. Germline V gives CDR1 GTSNPN, CDR2 SVGIG (reference sequence). The CDR3 spans 17 residues. Losses at the gene ends were 5 bases for V and 2 bases for J; bases not matched to a gene: 11.